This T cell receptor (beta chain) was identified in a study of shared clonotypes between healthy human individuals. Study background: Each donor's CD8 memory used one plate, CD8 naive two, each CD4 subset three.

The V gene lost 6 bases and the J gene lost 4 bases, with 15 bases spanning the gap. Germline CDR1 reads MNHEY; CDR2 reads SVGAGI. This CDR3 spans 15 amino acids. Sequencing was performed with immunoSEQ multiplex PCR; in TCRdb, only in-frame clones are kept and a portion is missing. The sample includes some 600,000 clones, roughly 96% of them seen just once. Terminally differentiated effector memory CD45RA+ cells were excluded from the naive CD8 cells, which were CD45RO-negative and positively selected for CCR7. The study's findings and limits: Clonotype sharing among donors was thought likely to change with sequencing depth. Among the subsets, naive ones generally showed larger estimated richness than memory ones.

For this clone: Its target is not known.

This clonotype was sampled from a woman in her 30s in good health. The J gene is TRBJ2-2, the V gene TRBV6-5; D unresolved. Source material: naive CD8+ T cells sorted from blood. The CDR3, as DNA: TGTGCCAGCAGCCGCCCCGAAGGGATCACCGGGGAGCTGTTTTTT. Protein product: CASSRPEGITGELFF.